This T cell receptor (beta chain) is from a study of shared clonotypes between healthy human individuals. This clone showed up just once. Libraries were prepared by immunoSEQ multiplex PCR; TCRdb keeps only in-frame clonotypes and omits some of them. The sample lists about 1.1 million clones; about 72% were seen once. Per germline, CDR1 SGHTA and CDR2 FQGNSA. The CDR3 extends over 13 amino acids. The chain uses TRBV7-2 and TRBJ2-5; 8 nucleotides align to TRBD1. Judging by the DNA end, TRBJ2-7 fits better; the J call may be wrong. The sample consisted of memory CD4+ T cells from PBMCs. Subset reported: CD45RA-negative fraction. This clonotype was sampled from a man between 18 and 35 years old in good health. Some clones in this sample may be carry-over from other donors' samples. The CDR3, as DNA: TGTGCCAGCAGCCCGGACAGGGTCTACGAGCAGTACTTC. This encodes CASSPDRVYEQYF.